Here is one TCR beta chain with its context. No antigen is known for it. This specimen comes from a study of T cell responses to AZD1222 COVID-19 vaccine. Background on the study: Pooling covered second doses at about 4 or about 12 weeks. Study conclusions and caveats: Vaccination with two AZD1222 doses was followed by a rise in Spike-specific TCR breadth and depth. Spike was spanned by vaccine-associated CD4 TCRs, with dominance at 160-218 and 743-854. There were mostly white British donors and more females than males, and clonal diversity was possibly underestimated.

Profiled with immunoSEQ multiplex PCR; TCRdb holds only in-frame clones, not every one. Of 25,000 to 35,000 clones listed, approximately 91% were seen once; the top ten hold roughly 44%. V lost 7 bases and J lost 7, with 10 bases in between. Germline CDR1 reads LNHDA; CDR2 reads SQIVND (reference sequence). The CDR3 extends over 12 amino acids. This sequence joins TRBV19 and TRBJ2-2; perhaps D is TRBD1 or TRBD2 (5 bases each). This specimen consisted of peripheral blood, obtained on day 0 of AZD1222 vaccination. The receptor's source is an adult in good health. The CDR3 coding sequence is TGTGCCAGTACCCGGGGCCTCGGGGAGCTGTTTTTT. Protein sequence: CASTRGLGELFF.